This passage covers 27 T cell receptor beta chains from one sample sequenced in a study of shared clonotypes between healthy human individuals (dated by TCRdb to 2018 to 2020). Libraries were made using the immunoSEQ multiplex PCR assay. The immuneACCESS repertoire file appears here via TCRdb, limited to in-frame rearrangements. These files lack a portion of the clones; in checked studies, under half of the deficit traces to unresolved V genes, and the cause of the others is not known. A total of millions of clones appear in this sample, 95% of them only once. The ten largest make up 0.1% to 0.15% of the sample. The sequencing sample was made of naive CD4+ T cells sorted from blood. Interpreted using the paper, the cell subset or site label stands for: CD45RA+ positively selected. Receptors were obtained from a man younger than 30 in good health.

Turning to this clone: Additional DNA sequences in this sample encode the identical CDR3. The V and J genes are TRBV28 and TRBJ1-6; D uncertain. Trimming removed 3 bases from V and 0 bases from J, with 6 bases in between. The CDR3 contains 15 residues. Germline CDR1 and CDR2: MDHEN and SYDVKM. The CDR3 DNA follows: TGTGCCAGCAGTTTTCGGGGCTCCTATAATTCACCCCTCCACTTT. It is translated as CASSFRGSYNSPLHF.

Comments on this clone: Additional DNA sequences in this sample encode the identical CDR3. The chain joins TRBV5-1 to TRBJ1-5, with 8 bases fitting TRBD1. This CDR3 contains 15 residues. The germline V gene has CDR1 SGHRS and CDR2 YFSETQ. V lost 4 bases and J lost 4; bases outside the gene matches: 7. CDR3 region: CASSLTGESNQPQHF. The CDR3 region has the DNA TGCGCCAGCAGCCTGACAGGGGAATCTAATCAGCCCCAGCATTTT.

This rearrangement joins TRBV7-3 to TRBJ2-7; 7 nucleotides match TRBD1. Looked up from germline, CDR1 is SGHTA and CDR2 is FQGTGA. V lost 5 bases and J lost 1; bases outside the gene matches: 2. The CDR3 runs to 13 residues. CDR3 nucleotides: TGTGCCAGCAGCCCGACAGGGTCCTACGAGCAGTACTTC. Its protein product is CASSPTGSYEQYF.

The rearrangement joins TRBV7-9 to TRBJ2-7; D may match TRBD1 or TRBD2 (5 bases each). The CDR3 loop spans 14 amino acids. CDR1 is SEHNR and CDR2 is FQNEAQ in the germline V gene (reference sequence). V was trimmed by 0 bases and J by 4 bases, leaving 10 bases between them. Here the CDR3 reads CASSLAGTWYEQYF. CDR3 nucleotides: TGTGCCAGCAGCTTAGCCGGGACCTGGTACGAGCAGTACTTC.

This chain uses TRBV6-1 with TRBJ2-3; D is perhaps TRBD1 (7 bases). Germline CDR1 reads MNHNS; CDR2 reads SASEGT. The V gene lost 9 bases and the J gene lost 4 bases, with 17 bases spanning the gap. CDR3 length: 14 amino acids. The CDR3 DNA reads TGTGCCAGTACGAGGAGGGGGCGTTCAGATACGCAGTATTTT. Encoded protein: CASTRRGRSDTQYF.

V usage is TRBV7-9 and J usage is TRBJ2-1; perhaps TRBD2 as D (5 bases). The length of the CDR3 is 14 residues. The germline gives CDR1 SEHNR, CDR2 FQNEAQ (reference sequence). V shed 0 bases and J shed 8 bases, with 11 bases lying between them. In DNA form, the CDR3 reads TGTGCCAGCAGCTTAGCGCTGGGGAGCGATGAGCAGTTCTTC. Amino acid sequence: CASSLALGSDEQFF.

This chain uses TRBV5-1 with TRBJ2-1; 7 bases are shared with TRBD2. The germline V gene has CDR1 SGHRS and CDR2 YFSETQ. The CDR3 has 18 amino acids. V dropped 0 bases and J dropped 0; count of bases not matched to a gene: 9. The CDR3 DNA sequence: TGCGCCAGCAGCTTGGGGCTAGCGGCCGCCAGCTCCTACAATGAGCAGTTCTTC. Amino acids: CASSLGLAAASSYNEQFF. The complete variable domain, with remaining parts taken from reference TRBV5-1 and TRBJ2-1, reads KAGVTQTPRYLIKTRGQQVTLSCSPISGHRSVSWYQQTPGQGLQFLFEYFSETQRNKGNFPGRFSGRQFSNSRSEMNVSTLELGDSALYLCASSLGLAAASSYNEQFFGPGTRLTVL.

This chain joins TRBV10-1 and TRBJ1-1; D call uncertain. V dropped 4 bases and J dropped 0 bases, with 9 bases sitting between them. Germline assignment: CDR1 WNHNN and CDR2 SYGVQD (reference sequence). The CDR3 loop spans 14 amino acids. As DNA, the CDR3 is TGCGCCAGCAGTGCCGGTGCGATGAACACTGAAGCTTTCTTT. Protein: CASSAGAMNTEAFF.

V usage is TRBV7-6 and J usage is TRBJ2-7; either TRBD1 or TRBD2 may fit D (5 bases each). This CDR3 spans 15 amino acids. The germline gives CDR1 SGHVS, CDR2 FNYEAQ. Trimming cost V 1 base and J 6 bases, with 16 bases left between them. CDR3 DNA: TGTGCCAGCAGCTTAGTCGACAGTCGGGGCGGCGAGCAGTACTTC. Protein sequence: CASSLVDSRGGEQYF. Drawing the rest from reference TRBV7-6 and TRBJ2-7, the complete variable domain is GAGVSQSPRYKVTKRGQDVALRCDPISGHVSLYWYRQALGQGPEFLTYFNYEAQQDKSGLPNDRFSAERPEGSISTLTIQRTEQRDSAMYRCASSLVDSRGGEQYFGPGTRLTVT.

The chain is built from TRBV5-6 and TRBJ1-4, with TRBD1 matching 7 bases. J gave up 0 bases and V 4 bases, and 9 bases lay outside the gene matches. CDR1 and CDR2 from the germline V gene are SGHDT and YYEEEE. This CDR3 region has 17 residues. The DNA for the CDR3 is TGTGCCAGCAGCCTGGGACAGTTGGGCTCAACTAATGAAAAACTGTTTTTT. The encoded protein is CASSLGQLGSTNEKLFF. The full variable domain, rest sourced from reference TRBV5-6 and TRBJ1-4, is DAGVTQSPTHLIKTRGQQVTLRCSPKSGHDTVSWYQQALGQGPQFIFQYYEEEERQRGNFPDRFSGHQFPNYSSELNVNALLLGDSALYLCASSLGQLGSTNEKLFFGSGTQLSVL.

CDR3 region: CASSLIGSEQFF. The CDR3 region has the DNA TGTGCCAGCAGCTTAATAGGAAGTGAGCAGTTCTTC. The gene calls are TRBV7-2 and TRBJ2-1; no definite D call. Trimming removed 2 bases at V and 9 bases at J, with 8 bases between. Per germline, CDR1 SGHTA and CDR2 FQGNSA. The length of the CDR3 is 12 residues.

The chain has TRBV6-5 and TRBJ1-4; D not resolved. The CDR3 runs to 15 residues. Trimming pared 2 bases from V and 0 bases from J, leaving 7 bases between. The germline CDR1 and CDR2 sequences are MNHEY and SVGAGI. The CDR3 protein is CASSYAPSTNEKLFF. For the CDR3, the DNA is TGTGCCAGCAGTTACGCCCCATCAACTAATGAAAAACTGTTTTTT.

The rearrangement links TRBV1 to TRBJ2-7; the table names TRBD2, a call not compared with the DNA. TRBV1 is termed a pseudogene. The CDR3 spans 17 residues. CDR3 nucleotides: TGCACCAGCAGCCAAGTTTTACCGGGACTTCAGTCCTACGAGCAGTACTTC. This codes for CTSSQVLPGLQSYEQYF.

The rearrangement links TRBV9 to TRBJ1-6; D not certain. This CDR3 region has 17 residues. V lost 0 bases, J lost 8 bases, and 18 bases lay in between. Germline assignment: CDR1 SGDLS and CDR2 YYNGEE. The CDR3 loop is CASSVVRKYGKDSPLHF. In DNA form, the CDR3 reads TGTGCCAGCAGCGTAGTTCGAAAATATGGGAAGGATTCACCCCTCCACTTT.

The chain uses TRBV9 and TRBJ1-6; D is possibly TRBD1 (5 bases). CDR3 length: 14 residues. V lost 1 base to trimming and J lost 9 bases, with 11 bases between them. The germline gives CDR1 SGDLS, CDR2 YYNGEE. In DNA, the CDR3 is TGTGCCAGCAGCGTAAATTGGGGGAGTTCACCCCTCCACTTT. Protein: CASSVNWGSSPLHF. Combining the CDR3 with reference TRBV9 and TRBJ1-6 gives the whole variable domain DSGVTQTPKHLITATGQRVTLRCSPRSGDLSVYWYQQSLDQGLQFLIQYYNGEERAKGNILERFSAQQFPDLHSELNLSSLELGDSALYFCASSVNWGSSPLHFGNGTRLTVT.

The V call is TRBV5-1, the J call TRBJ2-1, with unresolved D. The V end was cut by 0 bases, the J end by 5 bases, with 3 bases between. Germline lookup yields CDR1 SGHRS and CDR2 YFSETQ. This CDR3 contains 12 residues. CDR3 loop: CASSLENNEQFF. CDR3 bases: TGCGCCAGCAGCTTGGAAAACAATGAGCAGTTCTTC.

Points on this clone: This sample includes further DNA sequences coding for the same CDR3. This chain uses TRBV30 with TRBJ2-7, with no clear D. There are 11 residues in the CDR3. V lost 0 bases to trimming and J lost 4 bases, with 4 bases between them. CDR1 GTSNPN and CDR2 SVGIG come from the germline V gene (reference sequence). The CDR3 spells CAWSVSYEQYF. The CDR3 DNA reads as TGTGCCTGGAGTGTATCTTACGAGCAGTACTTC. Full variable domain (remainder filled in from reference TRBV30 and TRBJ2-7): SQTIHQWPATLVQPVGSPLSLECTVEGTSNPNLYWYRQAAGRGLQLLFYSVGIGQISSEVPQNLSASRPQDRQFILSSKKLLLSDSGFYLCAWSVSYEQYFGPGTRLTVT.

Comment on this clone: The same CDR3 is also encoded by other DNA sequences in this sample. The chain uses TRBV11-2 and TRBJ1-3; D unclear. There are 14 residues in the CDR3. The germline V and J ends were trimmed by 3 bases and 0 bases, with 6 bases remaining between them. Germline V gene data show CDR1 as SGHAT and CDR2 as FQNNGV. The CDR3 sequence is CASSFGRSGNTIYF. CDR3 nucleotide sequence: TGTGCCAGCAGCTTCGGGCGCTCTGGAAACACCATATATTTT.

CDR3 nucleotides: TGTGCCAGCAGTGAATCCCTAGGGGGCTCCTACAATGAGCAGTTCTTC. This encodes CASSESLGGSYNEQFF. The chain has TRBV25-1 and TRBJ2-1; weak D call: TRBD1 (6 bases). CDR1 is MGHDK and CDR2 is SYGVNS in the germline V gene. The CDR3 loop spans 16 amino acids. V lost 1 base and J lost 0, with 10 bases in between. Combining the CDR3 with reference TRBV25-1 and TRBJ2-1 gives the whole variable domain EADIYQTPRYLVIGTGKKITLECSQTMGHDKMYWYQQDPGMELHLIHYSYGVNSTEKGDLSSESTVSRIRTEHFPLTLESARPSHTSQYLCASSESLGGSYNEQFFGPGTRLTVL.

Remarks on this clone: A read error may produce the germline difference seen at one junction end. The chain combines TRBV7-7 with TRBJ2-3; 11 nucleotides agree with TRBD2. This CDR3 has 15 amino acids. Germline CDR1 reads SSHAT; CDR2 reads FNYEAQ (reference sequence). CDR3 sequence (DNA): TGTGCTAGCAGCCTTAGCGGGGGGGGAGCAGATACGCAGTATTTT. Protein sequence: CASSLSGGGADTQYF. Using reference TRBV7-7 and TRBJ2-3 for the parts outside the CDR3, the full variable domain is GAGVSQSPRYKVTKRGQDVTLRCDPISSHATLYWYQQALGQGPEFLTYFNYEAQPDKSGLPSDRFSAERPEGSISTLTIQRTEQRDSAMYRCASSLSGGGADTQYFGPGTRLTVL.

This chain connects TRBV7-2 to TRBJ2-2; 10 bases line up with TRBD1. The junction had 7 bases not matched to a gene; V was cut back by 7 bases and J by 5 bases. The germline V gene has CDR1 SGHTA and CDR2 FQGNSA. The CDR3 sequence is 15 residues long. CDR3 sequence (DNA): TGTGCCAGCATCCTGGGACAGGGGTTAACCGGGGAGCTGTTTTTT. Translated, it gives CASILGQGLTGELFF.

This clone was found once. DNA of the CDR3: TGTGCCAGCAGTTTATCTCTTAAAGTGTATGGCTACACCTTC. It yields the protein CASSLSLKVYGYTF. The chain has TRBV28 and TRBJ1-2; D uncertain. The germline gives CDR1 MDHEN, CDR2 SYDVKM. The V gene lost 1 base and the J gene lost 5 bases, with 11 bases spanning the gap. This CDR3 is built from 14 residues.

CDR3 sequence reads: CASSPPGGPGSYEQYF. The CDR3 DNA reads TGTGCCAGCTCACCCCCTGGGGGCCCCGGATCATACGAGCAGTACTTC. The J gene is TRBJ2-7, the V gene TRBV18; perhaps TRBD1 as D (6 bases). Trimming pared 3 bases from V and 4 bases from J, leaving 19 bases between. The germline V gene has CDR1 KGHSH and CDR2 LQKENI. The CDR3 totals 16 residues.

CDR3 region: CASSLGLSQGGQPQHF. The CDR3 DNA follows: TGTGCCAGCAGCTTAGGACTCTCACAGGGTGGACAGCCCCAGCATTTT. V and J are TRBV7-9 and TRBJ1-5; tentatively, D is TRBD1 (6 bases). Trimming removed 1 base from V and 7 bases from J, with 17 bases in between. The CDR3 is 16 residues long. The germline V gene encodes CDR1 SEHNR and CDR2 FQNEAQ (reference sequence).

This clone turned up a few times. The CDR3 sequence is CASSTYDTGNQPQHF. The CDR3 bases are TGTGCCAGCAGCACCTACGATACTGGCAATCAGCCCCAGCATTTT. The J gene is TRBJ1-5, the V gene TRBV7-9, with D unclear. Germline lookup yields CDR1 SEHNR and CDR2 FQNEAQ (reference sequence). V gave up 5 bases and J gave up 2 bases, with 13 bases separating them. The CDR3 is made up of 15 amino acids.

CDR3 protein: CASSLATLGGPPAFF. Written as DNA, the CDR3 is TGTGCCAGCAGCCTCGCTACCCTGGGGGGGCCACCGGCTTTCTTT. This sequence joins TRBV7-9 and TRBJ1-1, with TRBD1 as a possible D gene (6 bases). Germline CDR1 SEHNR, CDR2 FQNEAQ (reference sequence). V lost 5 bases and J lost 11, with 24 bases in between. The CDR3 totals 15 residues.

The chain employs TRBV14 and TRBJ1-3, with D unresolved. This CDR3 region has 15 residues. Germline V gene data show CDR1 as SGHDN and CDR2 as FVKESK. The V end was cut by 3 bases, the J end by 5 bases, with 14 bases between. The CDR3 loop reads CASSQGTAGRNTIYF. In DNA, the CDR3 is TGTGCCAGCAGCCAGGGCACGGCGGGAAGAAACACCATATATTTT.